These 9 T cell receptor beta chains originate from one sample sequenced in a study of T-cell reconstitution after alpha-beta-depleted transplantation in children. The authors prepared the TCRbeta library with unique molecular identifiers. One entry per CDR3 protein results from TCRdb running MiXCR on the PCR reads. Among 210,000 or so distinct CDR3 sequences, roughly 11% were seen once, and the ten largest hold 28%. Specimen: PBMCs, collected before TCRalphabeta/CD19-depleted stem cell transplant. These receptors were taken from a child less than two years old with acute myeloid leukemia, due to receive a stem cell transplant.

This clonotype was picked up many times. The chain uses TRBV12-3 or TRBV12-4 and TRBJ2-2; TRBD2 aligns across 8 bases. There are 16 residues in the CDR3. The junction had 8 bases not matched to a gene; V was cut back by 4 bases and J by 4 bases. The CDR3 DNA reads TGTGCCAGCAGTTATTTGGTAGCGGGGCGCACCGGGGAGCTGTTTTTT. It yields the protein CASSYLVAGRTGELFF.

At least ten counts were recorded for this clonotype. The chain couples TRBV11-2 to TRBJ1-1; D uncertain. CDR3 length: 15 residues. The ends were cut back, 1 base at V and 1 base at J, with 10 bases in the middle. CDR1 is SGHAT and CDR2 is FQNNGV in the germline V gene. This chain's CDR3 is CASSLGEVANTEAFF. DNA of the CDR3: TGTGCCAGCAGCTTAGGGGAGGTAGCGAACACTGAAGCTTTCTTT.

On this clonotype itself: A much larger clone is a single base away; this may be a read error. The CDR3 DNA reads as TGTGCCAACTCACCTGGGACAGGTAATTATCAGCCCCAGCATTTT. Its protein is CANSPGTGNYQPQHF. This chain uses TRBV18 with TRBJ1-5; 8 bases are shared with TRBD1. This CDR3 is built from 15 residues. CDR1 is KGHSH, CDR2 LQKENI, per germline. Supplemented by reference TRBV18 and TRBJ1-5, the full variable domain reads NAGVMQNPRHLVRRRGQEARLRCSPMKGHSHVYWYRQLPEEGLKFMVYLQKENIIDESGMPKERFSAEFPKEGPSILRIQQVVRGDSAAYFCANSPGTGNYQPQHFGDGTRLSIL.

This clonotype was recorded at least ten times. For the CDR3, the DNA is TGCAGTGCAAAGCGGGAGTCAGAGACCCAGTACTTC. It is translated as CSAKRESETQYF. The V gene is TRBV20-1, the J gene TRBJ2-5; 8 nucleotides agree with TRBD2. The CDR3 length is 12 residues. Germline CDR1 reads DFQATT; CDR2 reads SNEGSKA (reference sequence). With 6 bases clipped from V and 4 bases from J, the junction kept 4 bases outside the gene matches.

Many counts were recorded for this clonotype. The rearrangement uses TRBV12-3 or TRBV12-4 and TRBJ2-6; 8 nucleotides match TRBD1. The CDR3 sequence is 20 residues long. The trim removed 5 bases at V and 0 bases at J, leaving 15 bases unmatched. CDR3 residues: CASSPHQGQGLSSGANVLTF. The DNA of the CDR3 is TGTGCCAGCAGTCCTCACCAAGGACAGGGCTTAAGCTCTGGGGCCAACGTCCTGACTTTC.

This clonotype was picked up many times. The rearrangement links TRBV29-1 to TRBJ2-5, with 10 bases matching TRBD2. The J segment lost 7 bases and the V segment lost 6 bases, leaving 8 bases of the junction unmatched. Germline values: CDR1 SQVTM, CDR2 ANQGSEA. This CDR3 comprises 13 residues. CDR3: CSVGGLARGTQYF. CDR3 coding DNA: TGCAGCGTAGGGGGACTAGCGCGGGGGACCCAGTACTTC.

This clonotype was recorded many times. The genes are TRBV11-1 and TRBJ1-1; D gene ambiguous. The CDR3 sequence is 12 residues long. Germline loops: CDR1 SGHAT, CDR2 FQDESV (reference sequence). V dropped 5 bases and J dropped 3 bases, with 7 bases sitting between them. CDR3 sequence (DNA): TGTGCCAGCAGCCTGGAGGACACTGAAGCTTTCTTT. Protein: CASSLEDTEAFF.

As for this clonotype: Given a much more abundant clone one base away, this may be a read error. The chain uses TRBV20-1 and TRBJ2-3, with D perhaps given as TRBD1 or TRBD2 (5 bases each). The CDR3 totals 15 residues. Germline CDR1 DFQATT, CDR2 SNEGSKA (reference sequence). The ends were cut back, 6 bases at V and 0 bases at J, with 16 bases in the middle. The CDR3 coding sequence is TGCAGTGCCCCCCTCAGGTGGGGGAGCACAGATACGCAGTATTTT. Translating it yields CSAPLRWGSTDTQYF.

About this clonotype: This may be a read error: a much more frequent sequence differs by one nucleotide. The CDR3 carries no conserved terminal phenylalanine or tryptophan, so it likely arises from a read error. This sequence joins TRBV14 and TRBJ1-1; unclear D gene. Germline CDR1 reads SGHDN; CDR2 reads FVKESK. V lost 1 base, J lost 8 bases, and 11 bases lay in between. The CDR3 is made up of 13 amino acids. The CDR3 DNA sequence: TGTGCCAGCAGCCAAGTTCCGGGAAGGGAAGCTTTCTTA. Translated, it gives CASSQVPGREAFL.